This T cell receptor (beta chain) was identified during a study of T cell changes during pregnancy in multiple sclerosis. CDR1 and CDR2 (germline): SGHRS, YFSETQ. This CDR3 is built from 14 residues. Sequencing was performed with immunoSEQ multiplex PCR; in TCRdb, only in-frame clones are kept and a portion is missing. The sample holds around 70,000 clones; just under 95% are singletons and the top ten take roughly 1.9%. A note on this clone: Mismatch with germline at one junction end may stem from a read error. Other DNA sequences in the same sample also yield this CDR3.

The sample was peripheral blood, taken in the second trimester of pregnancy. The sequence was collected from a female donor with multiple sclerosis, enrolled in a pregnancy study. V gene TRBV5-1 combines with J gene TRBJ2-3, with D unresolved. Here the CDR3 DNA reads TGCGCCAGCAGCTTGGAGCCCCGCACAGATACACAGTATTTT. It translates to CASSLEPRTDTQYF.